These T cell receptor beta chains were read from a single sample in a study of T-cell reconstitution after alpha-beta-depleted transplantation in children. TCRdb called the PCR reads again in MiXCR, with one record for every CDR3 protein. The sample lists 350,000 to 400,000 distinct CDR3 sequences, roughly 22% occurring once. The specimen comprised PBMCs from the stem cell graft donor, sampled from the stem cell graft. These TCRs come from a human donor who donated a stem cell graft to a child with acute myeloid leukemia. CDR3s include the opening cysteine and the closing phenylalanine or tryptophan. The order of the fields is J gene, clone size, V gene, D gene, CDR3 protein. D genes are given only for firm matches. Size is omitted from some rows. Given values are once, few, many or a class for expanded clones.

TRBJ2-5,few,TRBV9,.,CASSVVPGMKTQYF
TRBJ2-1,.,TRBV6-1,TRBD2,CASSALSGSHNEQFF
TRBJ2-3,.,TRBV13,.,CASSPTWTGTDTQYF
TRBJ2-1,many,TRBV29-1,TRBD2,CSVEDLALAGAYNEQFF
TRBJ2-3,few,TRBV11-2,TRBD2,CASSLGGTSAPSTDTQYF
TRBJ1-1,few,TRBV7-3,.,CASSLIPVRLMNTEAFF
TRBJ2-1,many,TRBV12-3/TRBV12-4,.,CASGQIVGQFF
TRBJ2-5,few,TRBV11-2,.,CASSSTLGRASTQETQYF
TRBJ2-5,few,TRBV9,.,CASSPPGSPETQYF
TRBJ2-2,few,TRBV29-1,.,CSVEGSWSTGELFF
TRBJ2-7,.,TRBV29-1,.,CSVEDQENSYEQYF
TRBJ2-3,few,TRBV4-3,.,CASSQDQTSTDTQYF
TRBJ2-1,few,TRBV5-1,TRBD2,CASSLTSGLLYEQFF
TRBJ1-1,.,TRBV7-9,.,CASSLTDGYTEAFF
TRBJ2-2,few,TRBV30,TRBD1,CAWNRKTGGLTGELFF
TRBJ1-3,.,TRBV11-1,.,CASSLDRRTYRAAAGNTIYF
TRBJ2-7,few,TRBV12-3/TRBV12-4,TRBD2,CASSTPGTNYEQYF
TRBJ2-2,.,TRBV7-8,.,CASSLVLEQANTGELFF
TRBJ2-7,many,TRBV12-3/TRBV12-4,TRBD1,CASSSGPGQGSYEQYF
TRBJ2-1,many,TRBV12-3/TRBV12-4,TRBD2,CASSPGLVKNEQFF
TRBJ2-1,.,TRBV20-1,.,CCARDPYRALEYNEQFF
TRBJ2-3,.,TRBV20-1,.,CSARGSVGVQYF
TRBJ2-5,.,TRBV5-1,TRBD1,CASSLQGQMYQETQYF
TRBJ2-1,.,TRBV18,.,CASSPGSFYNEQFF
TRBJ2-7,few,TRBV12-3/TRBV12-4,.,CASSLEGPYEQYF
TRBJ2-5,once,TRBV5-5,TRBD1,CASSLGPTGGQETQYF
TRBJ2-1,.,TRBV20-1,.,CSARPKYNEQFF
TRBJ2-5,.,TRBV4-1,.,CASSPSGREVETQYF
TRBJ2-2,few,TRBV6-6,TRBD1,CASTYRPRPIQGAGGELFF
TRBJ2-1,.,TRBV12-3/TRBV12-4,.,CASRDTILNEQFF
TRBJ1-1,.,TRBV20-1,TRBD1,CSASLRDRDTEAFF
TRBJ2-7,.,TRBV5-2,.,CASVGTEVYEQYF
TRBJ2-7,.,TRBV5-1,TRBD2,CASSPGASGSAYEQYF
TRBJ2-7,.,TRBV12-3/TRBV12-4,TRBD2,CASSFASGGSYEQYF
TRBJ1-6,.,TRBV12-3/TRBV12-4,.,CASSPDSPPLHF
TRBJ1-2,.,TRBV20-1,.,CSARGLANYGYTF
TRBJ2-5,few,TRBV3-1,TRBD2,CASASGLRETQYF
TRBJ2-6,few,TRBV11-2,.,CASSLESPIGGILSGANVLTF
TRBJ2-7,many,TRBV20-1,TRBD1,CSARATGATYEQYF
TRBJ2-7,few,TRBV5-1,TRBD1,CASSPGPGQGELLYEQYF
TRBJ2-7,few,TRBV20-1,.,CSAHLAGSSSLFYEQYF